The TCR beta chain described here comes from a study of cytomegalovirus exposure and HLA in healthy donors. For the study at large: Membership in the Caucasian-associated ancestry cluster was found for around 81% of approximately 400 genotyped donors.

With 60 Vbeta and 13 Jbeta primers, the PCR was carried out. The protocol was immunoSEQ multiplex PCR, while the TCRdb copy is restricted to in-frame clones and leaves out a portion. The sample yields over 100,000 clones, of which the top ten take up more than 1.5%. A word on this clone: Its antigen is not identified.

This CDR3 has 16 residues. Looked up from germline, CDR1 is MDHEN and CDR2 is SYDVKM. The trim removed 4 bases at V and 1 base at J, leaving 8 bases unmatched. Whole-study findings and limits: Under in vitro conditions, a few CMV-associated chains were confirmed as specific for CMV antigens. Earlier analysis found most TCR beta V segments productive about 87% or about 30% of the time. Cytomegalovirus association was assigned to about 180 TCR beta chains.

The sequence was collected from a woman between 40 and 55 years old in good health and CMV-seropositive. The source material was PBMCs. The chain has TRBV28 and TRBJ2-7; 9 bases align to TRBD2. The CDR3 region is CASSSPLAGVSYEQYF. The CDR3 DNA sequence: TGTGCCAGCAGTTCCCCTTTAGCGGGGGTTTCCTACGAGCAGTACTTC.